What follows are 8 T cell receptor beta chains derived from one specimen sequenced in a study of shared clonotypes between healthy human individuals. Assay: immunoSEQ multiplex PCR; the TCRdb copy retains only in-frame clones and omits some. The data show about 1.1 million clones, around 82% seen once. The specimen was memory CD4+ T cells from PBMCs. Subset defined: CD45RA-negative fraction. The source is a man younger than 30 in good health. Some clones in this sample may be carry-over from other donors' samples.

The CDR3 region is CASSVDAGNTIYF. DNA for the CDR3: TGTGCCAGCAGCGTAGACGCCGGAAACACCATATATTTT. V gene TRBV9 combines with J gene TRBJ1-3; D is ambiguous. This CDR3 comprises 13 residues. CDR1 and CDR2 (germline): SGDLS, YYNGEE. Trimming took off 0 bases at V and 4 bases at J, with 5 bases between the two ends.

The rearrangement uses TRBV5-1 and TRBJ2-3, with TRBD2 matching over 9 bases. The CDR3 runs to 15 residues. Germline CDR1 reads SGHRS; CDR2 reads YFSETQ. V lost 4 bases and J lost 6; bases outside the gene matches: 9. As DNA, the CDR3 is TGCGCCAGCAGCCCAATTAGCGGGAGAGATGATACGCAGTATTTT. This sequence encodes CASSPISGRDDTQYF. The full variable domain, rest sourced from reference TRBV5-1 and TRBJ2-3, is KAGVTQTPRYLIKTRGQQVTLSCSPISGHRSVSWYQQTPGQGLQFLFEYFSETQRNKGNFPGRFSGRQFSNSRSEMNVSTLELGDSALYLCASSPISGRDDTQYFGPGTRLTVL.

The V and J genes are TRBV27 and TRBJ2-7; D gene unclear. This CDR3 is 15 amino acids long. V was pared by 2 bases and J by 0 bases, with 11 bases between. Germline assignment: CDR1 MNHEY and CDR2 SMNVEV (reference sequence). The CDR3 DNA is TGTGCCAGCAGTTTAATCGTTGGGGACTCCTACGAGCAGTACTTC. Amino acid sequence: CASSLIVGDSYEQYF.

The chain recombines TRBV2 with TRBJ2-3, with 9 nucleotides matching TRBD1. Per germline, CDR1 SNHLY and CDR2 FYNNEI. J gave up 0 bases and V 7 bases, and 14 bases lay outside the gene matches. The CDR3 has 18 amino acids. The CDR3 nucleotides read TGTGCCAGCACCCCACTCCGGGGACAGGGCGCTAGCACAGATACGCAGTATTTT. It specifies CASTPLRGQGASTDTQYF.

J is TRBJ2-6 and V is TRBV6-6; D is possibly TRBD1 (5 bases). This CDR3 contains 15 residues. V was clipped by 5 bases and J by 3 bases, with 11 bases between them. The germline V gene encodes CDR1 MNHNY and CDR2 SVGAGI (reference sequence). CDR3 in amino acids: CASSRQGFGANVLTF. The DNA for the CDR3 is TGTGCCAGCAGTCGCCAGGGTTTTGGGGCCAACGTCCTGACTTTC.

Regarding this clone: A far larger clone is just one base off, so this is likely a read error. Other DNA sequences from this sample encode an identical CDR3 as well. The V call is TRBV4-1, the J call TRBJ1-1, with D tentatively TRBD1 (6 bases). Per the germline V gene, CDR1 is MGHRA and CDR2 is YSYEKL. The V gene lost 4 bases and the J gene lost 14 bases, with 26 bases spanning the gap. The CDR3 is made up of 15 amino acids. The CDR3 DNA sequence: TGCGCCAGCAGCCCGCCAGCACAGGGTATTGAGCTGGCCTTCTTT. This codes for CASSPPAQGIELAFF.

This rearrangement joins TRBV5-1 to TRBJ2-2; D may be TRBD2 (6 bases). Germline loops: CDR1 SGHRS, CDR2 YFSETQ. The CDR3 spans 17 residues. V lost 4 bases and J 7 bases, leaving 23 bases between the germline ends. CDR3 sequence: CASSRSGDGSYRGELFF. The DNA for the CDR3 is TGCGCCAGCAGCCGCTCGGGGGACGGCTCCTACCGCGGGGAGCTGTTTTTT.

This clone was seen only a few times. V and J are TRBV11-2 and TRBJ2-7, with no clear D. V was pared by 7 bases and J by 0 bases, with 22 bases between. Germline values: CDR1 SGHAT, CDR2 FQNNGV. There are 17 residues in the CDR3. The CDR3 bases are TGTGCCAGCACCTCTCTGGCTTACCTTCGAAACTCCTACGAGCAGTACTTC. Its protein product is CASTSLAYLRNSYEQYF.